The clone carrying this T cell receptor beta chain was counted a few times. Antigen specificity is unknown. This entry comes from a study of identical twins. A single record per CDR3 protein comes from TCRdb applying MiXCR to the 5' RACE reads. The repertoire holds 1.5 million or so distinct CDR3 sequences, with about 31% as singletons. V lost 5 bases, J lost 0 bases, and 14 bases lay in between. The CDR3 is made up of 15 amino acids. Study results and caveats: Those out-of-frame alpha sequences shared by twins showed an excess of low generation probability. Memory repertoires lacked the insertion deficit that abundant cord blood beta clonotypes showed. Modelling approaches yielded underestimates of out-of-frame TCR alpha sharing between monozygotic twins. Not following the same donors, the study drew its conclusions from cross-sectional statistical analysis.

The material sequenced was cord blood. This clonotype was sampled from a newborn girl in good health. V and J are TRBV12-3 or TRBV12-4 and TRBJ2-7; maybe TRBD2 (5 bases). The chain's CDR3 is CASSGSGISSYEQYF. CDR3 in DNA: TGTGCCAGCAGTGGATCCGGGATAAGCTCCTACGAGCAGTACTTC.